One and the same sample provided the 19 T cell receptor beta chains below, sequenced in a study of CD8+ T cells in alopecia areata. Cells pooled from cutaneous lymph nodes were sorted on CD4, CD8alpha, NKG2D, NKG2ACE and other markers. Extracted RNA was reverse transcribed, and the resulting cDNA served as sequencing template. TCRdb keeps only in-frame clones here, not all; method: immunoSEQ multiplex PCR. The sample holds over 250,000 clones, and no clone turns up only once. Sequenced sample: CD4+ T cells sorted from a lymph node. The receptors stem from a C3H/HeJ mouse with alopecia areata. This mouse strain has H2-k as its MHC haplotype.

This clone showed up many times. Gene names are the mouse ones. The read comes to an end 4 residues before the CDR3 does, leaving the germline J gene to fill in the end. The chain is built from TRBV17 and TRBJ2-2, with a tentative D call TRBD1 (6 bases). Germline loops: CDR1 MNHDT, CDR2 YYDKIL. CDR3 length: 15 residues. The ends were cut back, 2 bases at V and 2 bases at J, with 9 bases in the middle. The CDR3 loop is CASSRPGHNTGQLYF. The covered CDR3 bases are TGTGCTAGCAGTAGACCGGGACATAACACCGGG.

This clone was counted between two and nine times. Gene names are the mouse ones. The read ends 4 residues before the CDR3 terminus; that terminus is restored from the germline J gene. The chain couples TRBV5 to TRBJ2-5; 8 bases agree with TRBD1. Germline V gives CDR1 LGHNA, CDR2 YNLKQL (reference sequence). There are 14 residues in the CDR3. Partial CDR3 DNA: TGTGCCAGCAGCACCCGGACAGGGACAGAC. It yields the protein CASSTRTGTD. The entire CDR3 sequence reads CASSTRTGTDTQYF.

This clone was seen more than once but under ten times. Gene names denote mouse genes. The read comes to an end 4 residues before the CDR3 does, leaving the germline J gene to fill in the end. The J gene is TRBJ2-3, the V gene TRBV19; TRBD2 matches 7 bases. Germline assignment: CDR1 FNHDT and CDR2 SITEND (reference sequence). CDR3 length equals 14 residues. After removal of 5 bases from V and 3 bases from J, the junction contained 6 bases not matched to a gene. CDR3 residues: CASSHGGRAETLYF. CDR3 DNA (partial): TGTGCCAGCAGCCATGGGGGGAGGGCAGAA. Full variable domain (remainder filled in from reference TRBV19 and TRBJ2-3): GGIITQTPKFLIGQEGQKLTLKCQQNFNHDTMYWYRQDSGKGLRLIYYSITENDLQKGDLSEGYDASREKKSSFSLTVTSAQKNEMAVFLCASSHGGRAETLYFGSGTRLTVL.

This clone was observed a few times. The listed genes are named as in mouse. At the DNA level, this CDR3 is encoded by other sequences in the same sample as well. The sequenced CDR3 bases are TGTGCCAGCAGTACAAGTGCAGAA. Protein sequence: CASSTSAE. The entire CDR3 is CASSTSAETLYF. The chain carries TRBV13-1 and TRBJ2-3; D is undetermined. Coverage ceases 4 residues before the CDR3 finishes, and the germline J gene fills in the end. V dropped 4 bases and J dropped 0 bases, with 3 bases sitting between them. Germline V CDR1 and CDR2: NSHNY, SYGAGN. The CDR3 sequence is 12 residues long.

Many counts were recorded for this clone. Gene names are the mouse ones. The CDR3 end falls 4 residues outside the read, so it is completed with the germline J gene. The rearrangement links TRBV13-3 to TRBJ2-2; weak D call: TRBD2 (6 bases). Trimming cost V 6 bases and J 0 bases, with 9 bases left between them. CDR1 and CDR2 from the germline V gene are NNHDY and SYVADS. This CDR3 has 14 residues. The sequenced CDR3 bases are TGTGCCAGCAAATGGGGGACAAACACCGGG. Translating gives CASKWGTNTG. The whole CDR3 region reads CASKWGTNTGQLYF. Full variable domain (remainder filled in from reference TRBV13-3 and TRBJ2-2): EAAVTQSPRSKVAVTGGKVTLSCHQTNNHDYMYWYRQDTGHGLRLIHYSYVADSTEKGDIPDGYKASRPSQENFSLILELASLSQTAVYFCASKWGTNTGQLYFGEGSKLTVL.

This clone was counted a few times. Any gene name here is a mouse gene name. The read falls 4 residues short of the CDR3 end, and the missing part is taken from the germline J gene. This chain links TRBV19 with TRBJ1-1, with D perhaps TRBD1 (6 bases). The V gene's germline CDR1 is FNHDT and CDR2 SITEND (reference sequence). Trimming shortened V by 0 bases and J by 0 bases, and 9 bases separated the two germline ends. This CDR3 spans 15 amino acids. The CDR3 is CASSIDGGPNTEVFF. The sequenced part of the CDR3 DNA is TGTGCCAGCAGTATAGATGGGGGGCCAAACACA.

Details on this clone: Mouse gene names apply. The read ends 4 residues before the CDR3 terminus; that terminus is restored from the germline J gene. This rearrangement joins TRBV19 to TRBJ2-4, with 7 bases lining up with TRBD2. Germline CDR1 is FNHDT and CDR2 is SITEND (reference sequence). There are 14 residues in the CDR3. The sequenced CDR3 bases are TGTGCCAGCAGTCCCTCCTGGGGGAAAAAC. This encodes CASSPSWGKN. The full-length CDR3 reads as CASSPSWGKNTLYF. The full variable domain, its missing parts supplied by reference TRBV19 and TRBJ2-4, is GGIITQTPKFLIGQEGQKLTLKCQQNFNHDTMYWYRQDSGKGLRLIYYSITENDLQKGDLSEGYDASREKKSSFSLTVTSAQKNEMAVFLCASSPSWGKNTLYFGAGTRLSVL.

As regards this clone: Gene names follow the mouse nomenclature. The CDR3 end falls 4 residues outside the read, so it is completed with the germline J gene. This CDR3 is also generated by other DNA sequences in the sample. This chain links TRBV17 with TRBJ1-1, with 7 bases identical to TRBD1. The CDR3 has 14 residues. The V gene's germline CDR1 is MNHDT and CDR2 YYDKIL. The V gene end was trimmed by 3 bases and the J gene end by 3 bases; junction bases not matched to a gene: 4. The CDR3 protein is CASSRDRRDTEVFF. Partial CDR3 DNA: TGTGCTAGCAGTAGGGACAGGAGGGACACA.

Comments on this clone: Germline and genes: mouse. The CDR3 end falls 4 residues outside the read, so it is completed with the germline J gene. The chain couples TRBV5 to TRBJ2-1; 12 positions agree with TRBD2. Germline values: CDR1 LGHNA, CDR2 YNLKQL (reference sequence). The CDR3 length is 15 residues. CDR3 sequence: CASSQTGGAEAEQFF. The CDR3 DNA, read in part, is TGTGCCAGCAGCCAGACTGGGGGGGCGGAGGCT.

This clone was found a few times. The germline and genes are mouse ones. The read is 4 residues too short to cover the CDR3 end, so that end is filled in from the germline J gene. Different DNA sequences within this sample yield the same CDR3. V gene TRBV13-3 combines with J gene TRBJ1-1, with a tentative D call TRBD1 (5 bases). The CDR3 has 12 residues. Germline V gene lookup returns CDR1 NNHDY and CDR2 SYVADS. The CDR3 DNA, read in part, is TGTGCCAGCAGTGACAGGGAGGGA. Its protein is CASSDREG. The entire CDR3 protein is CASSDREGEVFF.

Of note for this clone: Gene names refer to mouse genes. The DNA ends 4 residues before the CDR3 does, and the rest of the CDR3 is filled in from the germline J gene. The chain carries TRBV29 and TRBJ2-3; 10 nucleotides match TRBD2. The length of the CDR3 is 14 residues. The germline V gene encodes CDR1 MSHET and CDR2 SYDVDS. V was pared by 7 bases and J by 3 bases, with 4 bases of the junction left unmatched. Incomplete CDR3 DNA: TGTGCTAGCATCCTGGGGGGGCGGGCAGAA. Encoded protein: CASILGGRAE. From start to end, the CDR3 is CASILGGRAETLYF.

In its sample, this clone was seen a few times. Genes and germline are mouse. The read finishes 4 residues shy of the CDR3 end, and the germline J gene is used to complete it. The chain uses TRBV19 and TRBJ2-7; the match to TRBD1 covers 12 bases. This CDR3 is 15 amino acids long. In germline, CDR1 is FNHDT, CDR2 SITEND (reference sequence). The DNA read from the CDR3 is TGTGCCAGCAGTATAGCGGGACAGGGGGCTTAT. It translates to CASSIAGQGAY. The CDR3 in full is CASSIAGQGAYEQYF. Looking up the rest from reference TRBV19 and TRBJ2-7 gives the full variable domain: GGIITQTPKFLIGQEGQKLTLKCQQNFNHDTMYWYRQDSGKGLRLIYYSITENDLQKGDLSEGYDASREKKSSFSLTVTSAQKNEMAVFLCASSIAGQGAYEQYFGPGTRLTVL.

About this clone: The gene names given are mouse names. Partial CDR3 DNA: TGTGCCAGCAGTGATGCGGGACTGGGAGATGCT. Amino acid sequence: CASSDAGLGDA. The whole CDR3 protein reads CASSDAGLGDAEQFF. This sequence joins TRBV13-3 and TRBJ2-1; 9 positions match TRBD2. The read falls 4 residues short of the CDR3 end, and the missing part is taken from the germline J gene. This CDR3 contains 15 residues. V lost 0 bases, J lost 5 bases, and 3 bases stayed unmatched. The germline CDR1 and CDR2 sequences are NNHDY and SYVADS.

Ten or more counts support this clone. The germline and genes are mouse ones. The read is 4 residues too short to cover the CDR3 end, so that end is filled in from the germline J gene. The same CDR3 can be traced to other DNA sequences in this sample. The V call is TRBV13-1, the J call TRBJ2-2, with TRBD1 identical over 8 bases. Germline CDR1 reads NSHNY; CDR2 reads SYGAGN. This CDR3 spans 15 amino acids. Germline trimming cut 3 bases from V and 0 bases from J; bases unmatched to any gene: 1. The covered CDR3 bases are TGTGCCAGCAGTGGGACAGGGACAAACACCGGG. This translates into CASSGTGTNTG. The full CDR3 protein is CASSGTGTNTGQLYF.

This clone was counted only a few times. Mouse gene names and germline throughout. Sequencing ends 4 residues short of the CDR3 end; the germline J gene provides the rest. V and J are TRBV31 and TRBJ2-1; 11 bases are a match to TRBD2. This CDR3 has 16 residues. The V segment lost 3 bases and the J segment 2 bases; nucleotides outside the gene matches: 6. Germline V lookup: CDR1 GKSSPN, CDR2 SITVG. CDR3 DNA, as far as it was read: TGTGCCTGGAGGCCGGGACTGGGGGTAGACTATGCT. As protein: CAWRPGLGVDYA. The entire CDR3 protein reads CAWRPGLGVDYAEQFF.

This clone was observed a handful of times. Gene names follow the mouse nomenclature. CDR3 protein: CASSGGLQDTQYF. Incomplete CDR3 DNA: TGTGCCAGCAGTGGGGGACTCCAAGAC. The J gene is TRBJ2-5, the V gene TRBV13-3, with a weak D call TRBD2 (6 bases). The sequenced fragment ends 4 residues before the CDR3 boundary, so the rest is inferred from the germline J gene. Germline V CDR1 and CDR2: NNHDY, SYVADS. This CDR3 is built from 13 residues. Between the trimmed V and J ends, which lost 3 bases and 2 bases, there was a span of 7 bases.

This clone was seen a few times. Mouse gene names and germline throughout. The read terminates 4 residues ahead of where the CDR3 ends, so the germline J gene completes it. Other nucleotide sequences from this sample produce the same CDR3. This chain joins TRBV31 and TRBJ1-1, with 8 bases aligning to TRBD1. This CDR3 has 13 amino acids. CDR1 GKSSPN and CDR2 SITVG come from the germline V gene. V trimming: 5 bases; J trimming: 0 bases; junction bases outside the gene matches: 2. CDR3 sequence: CAWGGQANTEVFF. The sequenced part of the CDR3 DNA is TGTGCCTGGGGGGGACAGGCAAACACA.

In regard to this clone: Each gene name is a mouse one. The read terminates 4 residues ahead of where the CDR3 ends, so the germline J gene completes it. This chain connects TRBV14 to TRBJ2-1; maybe TRBD1 (6 bases). This CDR3 is built from 14 residues. Trimming took off 5 bases at V and 4 bases at J, with 13 bases between the two ends. Looked up from germline, CDR1 is SGHDT and CDR2 is FRDEAV. The DNA read from the CDR3 is TGTGCCAGCAGGATCCGGGACAAGTATGCT. Translation: CASRIRDKYA. The CDR3 reads in full as CASRIRDKYAEQFF.

This clone was counted only a few times. The gene names here belong to mouse. Read data end 4 residues before the CDR3 end; the end is taken from the germline J gene. The V call is TRBV17, the J call TRBJ2-3, with 9 bases matching TRBD2. CDR3 length equals 17 residues. V was clipped by 1 base and J by 0 bases; unmatched bases: 5. Germline values: CDR1 MNHDT, CDR2 YYDKIL. The part of the CDR3 DNA that was read is TGTGCTAGCAGTAGAGGTGGGGGGGCGCTGAGTGCAGAA. This translates into CASSRGGGALSAE. The CDR3 reads in full as CASSRGGGALSAETLYF.